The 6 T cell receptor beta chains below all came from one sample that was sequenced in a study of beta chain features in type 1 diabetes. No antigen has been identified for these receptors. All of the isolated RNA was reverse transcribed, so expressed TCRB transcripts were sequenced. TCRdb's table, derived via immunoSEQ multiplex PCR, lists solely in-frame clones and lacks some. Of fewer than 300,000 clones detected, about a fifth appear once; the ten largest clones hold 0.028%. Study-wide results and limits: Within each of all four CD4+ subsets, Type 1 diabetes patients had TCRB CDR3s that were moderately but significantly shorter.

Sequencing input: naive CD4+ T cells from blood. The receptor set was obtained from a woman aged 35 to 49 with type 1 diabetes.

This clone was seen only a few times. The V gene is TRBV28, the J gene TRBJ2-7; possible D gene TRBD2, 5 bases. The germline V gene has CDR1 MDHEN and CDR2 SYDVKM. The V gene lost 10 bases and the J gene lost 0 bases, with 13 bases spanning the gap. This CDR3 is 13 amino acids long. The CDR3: CAICRGISYEQYF. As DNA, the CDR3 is TGTGCCATTTGCCGAGGGATCTCCTACGAGCAGTACTTC.

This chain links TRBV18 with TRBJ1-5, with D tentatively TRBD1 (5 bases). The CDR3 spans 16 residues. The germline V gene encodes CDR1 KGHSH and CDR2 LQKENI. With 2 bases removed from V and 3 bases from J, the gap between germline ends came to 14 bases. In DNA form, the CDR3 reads TGTGCCAGCTCACCAGGGTTTGGGGCCCTCAATCAGCCCCAGCATTTT. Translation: CASSPGFGALNQPQHF. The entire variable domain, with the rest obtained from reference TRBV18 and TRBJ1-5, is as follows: NAGVMQNPRHLVRRRGQEARLRCSPMKGHSHVYWYRQLPEEGLKFMVYLQKENIIDESGMPKERFSAEFPKEGPSILRIQQVVRGDSAAYFCASSPGFGALNQPQHFGDGTRLSIL.

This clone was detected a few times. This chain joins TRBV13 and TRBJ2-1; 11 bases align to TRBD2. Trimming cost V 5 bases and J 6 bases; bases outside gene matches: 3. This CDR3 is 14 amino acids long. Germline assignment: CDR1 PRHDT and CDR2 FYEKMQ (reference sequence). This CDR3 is CASSRLAGSNEQFF. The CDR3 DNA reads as TGTGCCAGCAGCCGACTAGCGGGGTCCAATGAGCAGTTCTTC.

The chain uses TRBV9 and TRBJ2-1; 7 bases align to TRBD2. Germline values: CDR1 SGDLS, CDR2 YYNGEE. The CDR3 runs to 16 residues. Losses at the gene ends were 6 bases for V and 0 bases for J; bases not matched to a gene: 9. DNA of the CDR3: TGTGCCAGCACTACGGGGGGACTCACCTCCTACAATGAGCAGTTCTTC. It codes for CASTTGGLTSYNEQFF.

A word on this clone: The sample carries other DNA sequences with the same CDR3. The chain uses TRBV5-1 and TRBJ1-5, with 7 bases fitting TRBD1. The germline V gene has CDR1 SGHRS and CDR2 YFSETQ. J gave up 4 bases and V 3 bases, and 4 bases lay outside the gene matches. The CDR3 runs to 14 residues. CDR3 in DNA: TGCGCCAGCAGCTCGGGACAGCCAAATCAGCCCCAGCATTTT. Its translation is CASSSGQPNQPQHF. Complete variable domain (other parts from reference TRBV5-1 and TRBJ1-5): KAGVTQTPRYLIKTRGQQVTLSCSPISGHRSVSWYQQTPGQGLQFLFEYFSETQRNKGNFPGRFSGRQFSNSRSEMNVSTLELGDSALYLCASSSGQPNQPQHFGDGTRLSIL.

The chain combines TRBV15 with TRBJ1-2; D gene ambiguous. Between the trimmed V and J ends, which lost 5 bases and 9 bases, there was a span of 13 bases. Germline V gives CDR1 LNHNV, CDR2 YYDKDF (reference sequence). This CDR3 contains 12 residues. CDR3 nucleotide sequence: TGTGCCACCAGCGGCTTCCAGAGGAGCTACACCTTC. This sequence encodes CATSGFQRSYTF.